This T cell receptor beta chain was sequenced in a study of response to subunit inactivated influenza vaccine (dated by TCRdb to the late 2010s). General notes on the study: To follow how T cells responded to a trivalent subunit inactivated influenza vaccine, the researchers relied on deep quantitative profiling of the T cell receptor repertoire.

What the authors observed across the whole study: The authors suggested that each seasonal influenza vaccination may recruit only a limited number of new T cells.

Libraries were made using RT-PCR. The sequencing machine was an Illumina HiSeq 2500. TCRdb reprocessed the public reads (quality trimming at Q25 with fastp, clone calling with MiXCR) and kept in-frame beta chains. Each CDR3 protein gets just one entry, which takes the most common genes and DNA from the rows behind it. The sample table contains about 650,000 distinct CDR3 sequences; only one count was recorded for around 15% of them. Of the sample, 6% to 9.5% falls within the top ten clones. This clonotype was recorded at least ten times. Its antigen has not been determined. Base qualities are missing; no much larger clone stands one base away. The source is a man aged 45-60 years who received an inactivated influenza vaccine. Donor details come from another sample of the same person, matched by shared clones. The source was PBMCs from blood, collected less than 15 days before vaccination.

The DNA is TGCAGTGCTAGGGGACAGTGGACTAGCTCGCAGTTCTTC. Translated, this gives CSARGQWTSSQFF. Recombination linked TRBV20-1 to TRBJ2-1; TRBD2 is a weak D gene call, 8 bases matching. From a lookup of the germline V gene (reference sequence), CDR1 and CDR2 are DFQATT and SNEGSKA. The CDR3, from cysteine to phenylalanine, totals 13 residues. Of all the DNA, just the CDR3 is kept, 39 bases in frame from base 1. The V and J ends are trimmed by 3 bases and 12 bases, leaving 18 bases between them.